One sample yielded the 27 T cell receptor beta chains listed below, sequenced in a study of T cells in Graves' hyperthyroidism and ophthalmopathy. Amplified regions were TCR beta CDR3 sequences from RNA transcripts. HTBI primers were the set used in a first-round RT-PCR of the TCR CDR3. MiXCR, applied by TCRdb to the multiplex PCR reads, yields one record per CDR3 protein. The data hold a few hundred thousand distinct CDR3 sequences, with 22% observed a single time. Sequences were obtained from blood. These TCRs come from a woman aged 65 to 85 with Graves' ophthalmopathy.

This clonotype was picked up a small number of times. The chain employs TRBV12-3 or TRBV12-4 and TRBJ2-4, with 7 positions matching TRBD1. CDR3 size: 17 residues. With 5 bases clipped from V and 1 base from J, the junction kept 11 bases outside the gene matches. The CDR3 loop is CASSGSETGLAKNIQYF. The CDR3 bases are TGTGCCAGCAGTGGATCGGAGACAGGGTTGGCCAAAAACATTCAGTACTTC.

The chain recombines TRBV12-3 or TRBV12-4 with TRBJ2-5; D gene unclear. The CDR3 has 13 amino acids. V was pared by 3 bases and J by 6 bases, with 11 bases between. The CDR3 DNA follows: TGTGCCAGCAGTTTGGGTACCGAACAGACCCAGTACTTC. It translates to CASSLGTEQTQYF.

The CDR3 DNA reads TGTGCCAGCACCACAGGGTCCCGAGAGACCCAGTACTTC. It encodes CASTTGSRETQYF. The chain carries TRBV7-6 and TRBJ2-5, with D possibly matching TRBD1 (6 bases). V gave up 7 bases and J gave up 4 bases, with 13 bases separating them. Per the germline V gene, CDR1 is SGHVS and CDR2 is FNYEAQ. CDR3 length: 13 residues. The full variable domain, completed using reference TRBV7-6 and TRBJ2-5, is GAGVSQSPRYKVTKRGQDVALRCDPISGHVSLYWYRQALGQGPEFLTYFNYEAQQDKSGLPNDRFSAERPEGSISTLTIQRTEQRDSAMYRCASTTGSRETQYFGPGTRLLVL.

A few counts support this clonotype. J is TRBJ1-1 and V is TRBV3-1, with D maybe TRBD1 (6 bases). V lost 4 bases to trimming and J lost 3 bases, with 15 bases between them. The CDR3 has 15 residues. Germline CDR1 is LGHDT and CDR2 is YNNKEL (reference sequence). The CDR3 DNA sequence: TGTGCCAGCAGCCGCAAGACAGGTGGAGACACTGAAGCTTTCTTT. Encoded protein: CASSRKTGGDTEAFF.

This clonotype was recorded a few times. J is TRBJ1-4 and V is TRBV5-5; TRBD1 matches 9 bases. After removal of 0 bases from V and 3 bases from J, the junction contained 0 bases not matched to a gene. There are 15 residues in the CDR3. Germline lookup yields CDR1 SGHKS and CDR2 YYEKEE (reference sequence). CDR3 amino acids: CASSLGQGANEKLFF. CDR3 nucleotides: TGTGCCAGCAGCTTGGGACAGGGGGCTAATGAAAAACTGTTTTTT.

The sample holds a few counts of this clonotype. The chain recombines TRBV7-8 with TRBJ2-1, with 7 bases matching TRBD2. The CDR3 covers 16 residues. Germline V CDR1 and CDR2: SGHVS, FQNEAQ. V dropped 5 bases and J dropped 0; count of bases not matched to a gene: 7. CDR3 bases: TGTGCCAGCAGCCGACGGGTAGCGGGCTCCTACAATGAGCAGTTCTTC. Translated, it gives CASSRRVAGSYNEQFF.

The table lists this clonotype with a few counts. V usage is TRBV3-1 and J usage is TRBJ2-7; D not certain. Germline V gene lookup returns CDR1 LGHDT and CDR2 YNNKEL (reference sequence). Trimming took off 4 bases at V and 7 bases at J, with 14 bases between the two ends. This CDR3 is built from 13 residues. CDR3 DNA sequence: TGTGCCAGCAGCCCCTCGATGTTGGGGGAGCAGTACTTC. Protein sequence: CASSPSMLGEQYF.

This chain joins TRBV9 and TRBJ2-7; 11 positions agree with TRBD2. Germline trimming cut 4 bases from V and 5 bases from J; bases unmatched to any gene: 11. The CDR3 is 16 amino acids. Germline CDR1 is SGDLS and CDR2 is YYNGEE. For the CDR3, the DNA is TGTGCCAGCAGCTCCCCCATAGCGGGAGGGTCCCACGAGCAGTACTTC. Encoded protein: CASSSPIAGGSHEQYF.

This clonotype was detected many times. The J gene is TRBJ1-1, the V gene TRBV20-1, with D perhaps TRBD1 (6 bases). The CDR3 runs to 11 residues. Germline CDR1 DFQATT, CDR2 SNEGSKA (reference sequence). The V end was cut by 2 bases, the J end by 9 bases, with 10 bases between. The CDR3 sequence is CSARPTGQAFF. The CDR3 DNA sequence: TGCAGTGCTAGACCGACAGGACAAGCTTTCTTT.

The chain uses TRBV12-3 or TRBV12-4 and TRBJ1-2; 8 nucleotides line up with TRBD1. The CDR3 is made up of 15 amino acids. The V gene end was trimmed by 2 bases and the J gene end by 4 bases; junction bases not matched to a gene: 6. The chain's CDR3 is CASSLKTGGSYGYTF. As DNA, the CDR3 is TGTGCCAGCAGTTTAAAAACAGGGGGAAGCTATGGCTACACCTTC.

This clonotype has at least ten counts. This chain uses TRBV3-1 with TRBJ1-1; D not resolved. The CDR3 is 14 amino acids. Germline assignment: CDR1 LGHDT and CDR2 YNNKEL (reference sequence). The V end lost 1 base, the J end lost 0 bases, and 6 bases lay between the germline ends. In DNA form, the CDR3 reads TGTGCCAGCAGCCAAGGGGCGGTGAACACTGAAGCTTTCTTT. This encodes CASSQGAVNTEAFF.

V and J are TRBV2 and TRBJ1-6, with 7 bases lining up with TRBD1. This CDR3 region has 15 residues. Germline CDR1 is SNHLY and CDR2 is FYNNEI. J lost 7 bases, V lost 5 bases, and 8 bases had no gene match. The CDR3 DNA is TGTGCCAGCAGTTTAGAGGGGGCGGGAAATTCACCCCTCCACTTT. Translating gives CASSLEGAGNSPLHF. The full variable domain, with the rest looked up from reference TRBV2 and TRBJ1-6, is EPEVTQTPSHQVTQMGQEVILRCVPISNHLYFYWYRQILGQKVEFLVSFYNNEISEKSEIFDDQFSVERPDGSNFTLKIRSTKLEDSAMYFCASSLEGAGNSPLHFGNGTRLTVT.

This clonotype has more than one count but fewer than ten. This chain uses TRBV3-1 with TRBJ2-2; unclear D gene. The germline CDR1 and CDR2 sequences are LGHDT and YNNKEL (reference sequence). V was cut by 5 bases and J by 2 bases, with 6 bases left in between. The CDR3 length is 13 residues. The CDR3, as DNA: TGTGCCAGCAGCTCCCACAACACCGGGGAGCTGTTTTTT. Protein sequence: CASSSHNTGELFF.

The chain combines TRBV5-1 with TRBJ1-1; 8 bases map to TRBD1. Germline V CDR1 and CDR2: SGHRS, YFSETQ. Germline trimming cut 5 bases from V and 1 base from J; bases unmatched to any gene: 4. This CDR3 is 14 amino acids long. The DNA for the CDR3 is TGCGCCAGCAGAGCTGACAGGGGGAACACTGAAGCTTTCTTT. Its translation is CASRADRGNTEAFF.

This clonotype was counted only a few times. The chain links TRBV5-6 to TRBJ1-1; D is possibly TRBD1 (6 bases). CDR3 size: 13 residues. Per germline, CDR1 SGHDT and CDR2 YYEEEE. The ends were cut back, 4 bases at V and 8 bases at J, with 15 bases in the middle. DNA of the CDR3: TGTGCCAGCAGCGAGGACAGCGCCAAGGAAGCTTTCTTT. Amino acids: CASSEDSAKEAFF.

J is TRBJ2-2 and V is TRBV20-1; 9 bases agree with TRBD1. The CDR3 length is 15 residues. The V and J ends lost 4 bases and 2 bases, in that order; junction bases with no gene match: 5. Looked up from germline, CDR1 is DFQATT and CDR2 is SNEGSKA (reference sequence). CDR3 protein: CSAKTGGANTGELFF. The CDR3, as DNA: TGCAGTGCTAAAACAGGGGGCGCTAACACCGGGGAGCTGTTTTTT.

This clonotype was picked up a small number of times. The chain carries TRBV3-1 and TRBJ1-2; D not resolved. Germline V CDR1 and CDR2: LGHDT, YNNKEL (reference sequence). V was cut by 1 base and J by 7 bases, with 10 bases left in between. This CDR3 comprises 13 residues. The CDR3 protein is CASSQGALGGYTF. CDR3 sequence (DNA): TGTGCCAGCAGCCAAGGGGCGCTCGGTGGCTACACCTTC.

This clonotype was recorded a few times. The chain combines TRBV20-1 with TRBJ2-7; 9 bases agree with TRBD1. CDR1 and CDR2 (germline): DFQATT, SNEGSKA (reference sequence). With V trimmed by 3 bases and J by 1 base, 10 bases remained unmatched. The CDR3 contains 16 residues. The chain's CDR3 is CSARGLQGASSYEQYF. In DNA, the CDR3 is TGCAGTGCTAGGGGTCTACAGGGGGCCTCTTCCTACGAGCAGTACTTC.

This clonotype has ten or more counts. The rearrangement uses TRBV28 and TRBJ1-1, with D unresolved. The germline V and J ends were trimmed by 3 bases and 2 bases, with 7 bases remaining between them. This CDR3 spans 13 amino acids. Germline CDR1 is MDHEN and CDR2 is SYDVKM. The CDR3 DNA reads TGTGCCAGCAGTTTGACCCAAAACACTGAAGCTTTCTTT. Amino acids: CASSLTQNTEAFF.

This clonotype was recorded a few times. The chain is built from TRBV5-1 and TRBJ1-1; a weak D match, TRBD1 (6 bases). The germline gives CDR1 SGHRS, CDR2 YFSETQ. V shed 5 bases and J shed 3 bases, with 14 bases lying between them. The CDR3 extends over 14 amino acids. The CDR3 nucleotides are TGCGCCAGCAGGAGGGACACGGTGGACACTGAAGCTTTCTTT. Translating gives CASRRDTVDTEAFF.

J is TRBJ2-1 and V is TRBV6-5; maybe TRBD2 (5 bases). Trimming took off 0 bases at V and 8 bases at J, with 5 bases between the two ends. The germline CDR1 and CDR2 sequences are MNHEY and SVGAGI. The length of the CDR3 is 12 residues. CDR3 region: CASSYSRDEQFF. DNA for the CDR3: TGTGCCAGCAGTTACTCGAGGGATGAGCAGTTCTTC.

In this sample, this clonotype turned up many times. The chain recombines TRBV2 with TRBJ2-7, with 9 bases identical to TRBD1. The ends lost 6 bases at V and 2 bases at J; junction bases unmatched: 8. Germline V gives CDR1 SNHLY, CDR2 FYNNEI. The CDR3 loop spans 15 amino acids. The CDR3 DNA sequence: TGTGCCAGCAGATCTGACAGGGGGTCCACCTACGAGCAGTACTTC. Protein: CASRSDRGSTYEQYF.

This clonotype was detected ten times or more. V usage is TRBV11-2 and J usage is TRBJ2-2, with 8 positions matching TRBD1. The CDR3 spans 17 residues. The germline V gene encodes CDR1 SGHAT and CDR2 FQNNGV. V lost 1 base, J lost 1 base, and 5 bases stayed unmatched. The CDR3 DNA reads as TGTGCCAGCAGCTTAGCCGTAGGGACAGGGAACACCGGGGAGCTGTTTTTT. Its translation is CASSLAVGTGNTGELFF.

At least ten counts were recorded for this clonotype. The chain couples TRBV27 to TRBJ2-2, with 8 positions matching TRBD1. Germline-derived CDR1 and CDR2 are MNHEY and SMNVEV (reference sequence). Trimming took 3 bases from V and 7 from J; bases not matched to a gene: 4. This CDR3 spans 14 amino acids. CDR3 sequence: CASSFRTGYGELFF. Written as DNA, the CDR3 is TGTGCCAGCAGTTTTAGGACAGGGTACGGGGAGCTGTTTTTT.

Concerning this clonotype: Given a much more abundant clone one base away, this may be a read error. The chain joins TRBV20-1 to TRBJ1-2; possible D gene TRBD1, 5 bases. In germline, CDR1 is DFQATT, CDR2 SNEGSKA (reference sequence). This CDR3 is 13 amino acids long. CDR3: CSARDVRVGGCTF. The DNA for the CDR3 is TGCAGTGCTAGAGATGTCAGGGTTGGAGGCTGCACCTTC.

The table lists this clonotype with a count of one. The chain links TRBV7-9 to TRBJ1-6; the D is unclear. This CDR3 is 12 amino acids long. Trimming removed 2 bases from V and 14 bases from J, with 10 bases in between. The germline V gene encodes CDR1 SEHNR and CDR2 FQNEAQ (reference sequence). CDR3: CASSLITSALHF. DNA of the CDR3: TGTGCCAGCAGCTTAATAACCTCGGCCCTCCACTTT.

The chain employs TRBV6-2 or TRBV6-3 and TRBJ2-7, with D hard to call. The CDR3 loop spans 15 amino acids. With 6 bases removed from V and 3 bases from J, the gap between germline ends came to 18 bases. In germline, CDR1 is MNHEY, CDR2 SVGEGT. CDR3 sequence (DNA): TGTGCCAGCAGCCCCGTGGATAGGTTGGGCTACGAGCAGTACTTC. Its translation: CASSPVDRLGYEQYF.